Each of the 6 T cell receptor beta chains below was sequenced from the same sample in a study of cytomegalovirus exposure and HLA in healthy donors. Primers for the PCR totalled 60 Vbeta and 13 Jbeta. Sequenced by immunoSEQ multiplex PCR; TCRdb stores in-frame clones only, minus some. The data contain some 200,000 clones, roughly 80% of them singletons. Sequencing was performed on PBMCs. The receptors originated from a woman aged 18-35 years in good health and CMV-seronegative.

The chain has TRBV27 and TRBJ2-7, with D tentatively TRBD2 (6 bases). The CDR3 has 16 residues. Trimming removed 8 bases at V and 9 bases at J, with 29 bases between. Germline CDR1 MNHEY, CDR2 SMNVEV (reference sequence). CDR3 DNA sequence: TGTGCCAGCTCCCCTAGTCGGGGGTCCGTTCCTGGCGGGCAGTACTTC. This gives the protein CASSPSRGSVPGGQYF.

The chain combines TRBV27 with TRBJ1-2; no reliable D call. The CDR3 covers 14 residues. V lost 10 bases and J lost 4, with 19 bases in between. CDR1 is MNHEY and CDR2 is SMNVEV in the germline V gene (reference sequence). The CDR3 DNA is TGTGCCACCAGATTGACGGTTCGGGGCTATGGCTACACCTTC. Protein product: CATRLTVRGYGYTF.

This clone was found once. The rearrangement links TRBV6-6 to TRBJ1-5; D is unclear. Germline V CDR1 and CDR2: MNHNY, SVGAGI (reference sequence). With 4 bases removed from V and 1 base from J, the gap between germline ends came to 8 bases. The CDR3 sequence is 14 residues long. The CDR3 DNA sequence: TGTGCCAGCAGTTCCCCGCGGAGCAATCAGCCCCAGCATTTT. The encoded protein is CASSSPRSNQPQHF.

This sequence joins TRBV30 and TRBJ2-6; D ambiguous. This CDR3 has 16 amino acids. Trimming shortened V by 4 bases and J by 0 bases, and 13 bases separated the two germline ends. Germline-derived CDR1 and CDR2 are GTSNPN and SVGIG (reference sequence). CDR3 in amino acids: CAWTVPRVSGANVLTF. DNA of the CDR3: TGTGCCTGGACCGTTCCCCGGGTCTCTGGGGCCAACGTCCTGACTTTC.

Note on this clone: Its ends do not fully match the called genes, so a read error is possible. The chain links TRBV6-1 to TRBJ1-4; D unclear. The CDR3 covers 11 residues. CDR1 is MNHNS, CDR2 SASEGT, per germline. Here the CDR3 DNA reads TGTGCCAGCAGGCTCGGGGAGGTGATGCTTTTT. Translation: CASRLGEVMLF.

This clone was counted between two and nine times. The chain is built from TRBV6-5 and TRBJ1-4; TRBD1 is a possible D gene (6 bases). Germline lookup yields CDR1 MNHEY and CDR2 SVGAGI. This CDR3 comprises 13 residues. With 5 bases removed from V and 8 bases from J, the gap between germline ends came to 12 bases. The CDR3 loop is CASSNRQAEKLFF. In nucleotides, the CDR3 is TGTGCCAGCAGTAACAGACAGGCCGAAAAACTGTTTTTT.